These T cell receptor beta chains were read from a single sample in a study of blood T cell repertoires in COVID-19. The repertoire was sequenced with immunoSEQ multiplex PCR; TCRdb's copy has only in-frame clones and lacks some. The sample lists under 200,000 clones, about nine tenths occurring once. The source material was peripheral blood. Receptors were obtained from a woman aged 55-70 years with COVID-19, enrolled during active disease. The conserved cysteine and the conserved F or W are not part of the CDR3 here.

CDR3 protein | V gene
ASRSGFLGGTIY | TRBV6-5
ASSLGRENTEAF | TRBV5-6
ASSYDGRGANVLT | TRBV6-2/TRBV6-3
ASSDTGISSYEQY | TRBV4-1
ASSPRDRTYEQY | TRBV18
ASSNGLAGRNTQY | TRBV9
ASSPAGEVVYGYT | TRBV19
ASSFLVSQPQH | TRBV28
ASSMTPESPQY | TRBV19
ASQGQGESPLH | TRBV19
ASSFRDRGNKLF | TRBV11-3
ASSLRDILY | TRBV6-5
ATKVGGTGNQPQH | TRBV5-4
AWSAPLYGLAVRGEQY | TRBV30
ASSGPPGTGRPYYGYT | TRBV9
ASSLSLAGTGELF | TRBV5-1
ASSSSDRVTDTQY | TRBV28
ASSPWAGTSDYEQY | TRBV7-9
ASSIGTRGRRETQY | TRBV19
ASSKDSVARGEEKLF | TRBV19
ASSPDRGQGSEAF | TRBV28
ASSLWDNYNEQF | TRBV7-2
ASTPAGPSSYEQY | TRBV19
ASSRRTGQITGELF | TRBV5-1
ASSLTGSNSPLH | TRBV3-1/TRBV3-2
AGQRDTVGKAPLH | TRBV6-6
ASSYERTYEQY | TRBV6-2/TRBV6-3
ASSLLAGAQYEQY | TRBV5-1
ASSQDPASGQETQY | TRBV4-2
ASSAGTSGTESSYNEQF | TRBV5-1